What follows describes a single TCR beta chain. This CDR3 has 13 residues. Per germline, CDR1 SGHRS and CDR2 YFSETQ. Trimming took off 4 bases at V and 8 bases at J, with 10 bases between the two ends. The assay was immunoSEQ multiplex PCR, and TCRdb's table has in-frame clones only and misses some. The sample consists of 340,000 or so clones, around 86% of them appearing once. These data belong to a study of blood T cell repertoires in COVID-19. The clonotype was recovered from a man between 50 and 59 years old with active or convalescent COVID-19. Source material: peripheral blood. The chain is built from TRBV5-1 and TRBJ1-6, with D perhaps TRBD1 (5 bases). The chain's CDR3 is CASSPGGDSPLHF. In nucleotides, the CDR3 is TGCGCCAGCAGCCCCGGAGGGGATTCACCCCTCCACTTT.